This T cell receptor beta chain was retrieved from a study of blood T cell repertoires in COVID-19. Study-wide context: The United States, Italy and Spain provided the acute and convalescent COVID-19 samples. T cells, B-cell-depleted T cells, or PBMCs provided the cDNA or gDNA that served as material.

V was clipped by 7 bases and J by 5 bases, with 15 bases between them. This CDR3 region has 14 residues. CDR1 LNHDA and CDR2 SQIVND come from the germline V gene (reference sequence). Authors' data handling: Amplification with reference gene primers provided the estimates of nucleated cell counts. TCRdb's table, derived via immunoSEQ multiplex PCR, lists solely in-frame clones and lacks some. V, J and clone size are those of that table, while D and trimming were read from the DNA. The data contain 130,000 to 150,000 clones, under 85% of them singletons. The sequence was obtained from a woman at least 80 years old in a cohort sampled during active or convalescent COVID-19. The sequencing input was peripheral blood. The chain is built from TRBV19 and TRBJ1-5; D is uncertain. Here the CDR3 reads CASTRQPLDQPQHF. Written as DNA, the CDR3 is TGTGCCAGTACACGACAACCGCTGGATCAGCCCCAGCATTTT.